The 2 T cell receptor beta chains reported below all come from one sample, sequenced in a study of response to subunit inactivated influenza vaccine. TCRdb re-derived calls from the RT-PCR reads in MiXCR, one entry per CDR3 protein. The data hold over 150,000 distinct CDR3 sequences, with roughly 10% observed a single time. The sample in question was CD8+ T cells sorted from PBMCs, obtained around 25 months after vaccination. These receptors were obtained from a man between 45 and 75 years old who received an inactivated influenza vaccine.

This clonotype occurred a few times. The chain couples TRBV15 to TRBJ2-1, with D possibly TRBD1 on 5 matching bases. The CDR3 sequence is 13 residues long. V was clipped by 4 bases and J by 4 bases, with 8 bases between them. Germline V lookup: CDR1 LNHNV, CDR2 YYDKDF (reference sequence). The CDR3 is CATSIRQYNEQFF. DNA of the CDR3: TGTGCCACCAGCATCCGACAGTACAATGAGCAGTTCTTC.

This clonotype came up many times. The genes are TRBV5-6 and TRBJ1-1; D perhaps matches TRBD1 (6 bases). The V and J ends lost 4 bases and 4 bases respectively, with 20 bases between them. Germline assignment: CDR1 SGHDT and CDR2 YYEEEE. The CDR3 has 16 amino acids. The CDR3 coding sequence is TGTGCCAGCAGCATGCTAAACAGGGTCCTGAGCACTGAAGCTTTCTTT. Its protein product is CASSMLNRVLSTEAFF.